The 19 T cell receptor beta chains in this list originate from one sample, sequenced in a study of immune evolution from preneoplasia to lung adenocarcinoma. Only in-frame clones appear in the TCRdb table, and some are missing; sequencing was by immunoSEQ multiplex PCR. In the table there are some 2,000 clones, 65% to 90% of which are singletons. Material for sequencing was FFPE adjacent normal lung tissue. These TCRs come from a person aged 55-79 years with lung adenocarcinoma.

The chain uses TRBV21-1 and TRBJ1-4. TRBV21-1 is an annotated pseudogene. CDR3 length: 16 amino acids. The CDR3 spells CASSKSLAGVNEKLFF. For the CDR3, the DNA is TGTGCCAGCAGCAAATCCCTGGCAGGAGTTAATGAAAAACTGTTTTTT.

This clone has just one count. This chain links TRBV19 with TRBJ2-2; D unresolved. Germline V gene lookup returns CDR1 LNHDA and CDR2 SQIVND (reference sequence). The V end lost 0 bases, the J end lost 1 base, and 6 bases lay between the germline ends. CDR3 length: 15 amino acids. DNA for the CDR3: TGTGCCAGTAGTATAGATCCCGTGAACACCGGGGAGCTGTTTTTT. Amino acids: CASSIDPVNTGELFF.

The table lists this clone with a few counts. The V and J genes are TRBV18 and TRBJ1-5; D perhaps matches TRBD1 (5 bases). The CDR3 sequence is 15 residues long. V was cut by 3 bases and J by 4 bases, with 13 bases left in between. CDR1 is KGHSH and CDR2 is LQKENI in the germline V gene. The DNA of the CDR3 is TGTGCCAGCTCACCGACCGGGGGGAAAAATCAGCCCCAGCATTTT. Translation: CASSPTGGKNQPQHF. The full variable domain, completed using reference TRBV18 and TRBJ1-5, is NAGVMQNPRHLVRRRGQEARLRCSPMKGHSHVYWYRQLPEEGLKFMVYLQKENIIDESGMPKERFSAEFPKEGPSILRIQQVVRGDSAAYFCASSPTGGKNQPQHFGDGTRLSIL.

The chain couples TRBV5-1 to TRBJ2-5; no clear D. Trimming stripped 0 bases from V and 0 bases from J, with 0 bases between. The germline CDR1 and CDR2 sequences are SGHRS and YFSETQ. CDR3 length equals 12 residues. CDR3 DNA: TGCGCCAGCAGCTTGGACCAAGAGACCCAGTACTTC. Its protein product is CASSLDQETQYF.

The chain links TRBV5-4 to TRBJ2-7, with 7 nucleotides matching TRBD2. With V trimmed by 1 base and J by 4 bases, 5 bases remained unmatched. The length of the CDR3 is 14 residues. Germline lookup yields CDR1 SGHNT and CDR2 YYREEE (reference sequence). In DNA, the CDR3 is TGTGCCAGCAGCTTGTCTGGGAGGGATTACGAGCAGTACTTC. It codes for CASSLSGRDYEQYF.

Only a few counts were recorded for this clone. The chain couples TRBV7-9 to TRBJ2-1; no firm D call. V lost 4 bases and J lost 6, with 7 bases in between. The CDR3 sequence is 12 residues long. Germline values: CDR1 SEHNR, CDR2 FQNEAQ (reference sequence). The CDR3 region has the DNA TGTGCCAGCAGCTCGGCGAGCAATGAGCAGTTCTTC. This sequence encodes CASSSASNEQFF.

This sequence joins TRBV6-5 and TRBJ1-4, with TRBD1 identical over 7 bases. The CDR3 is 14 amino acids. CDR1 and CDR2 from the germline V gene are MNHEY and SVGAGI. The V segment lost 4 bases and the J segment 7 bases; nucleotides outside the gene matches: 6. CDR3 amino acids: CASSSDRRSEKLFF. CDR3 bases: TGTGCCAGCAGTTCGGACAGGAGGAGTGAAAAACTGTTTTTT.

The chain joins TRBV5-1 to TRBJ1-4; the match to TRBD1 covers 9 bases. CDR3 length equals 15 residues. The J segment lost 7 bases and the V segment lost 2 bases, leaving 6 bases of the junction unmatched. Per germline, CDR1 SGHRS and CDR2 YFSETQ. The CDR3 loop reads CASSLGDREGEKLFF. In nucleotides, the CDR3 is TGCGCCAGCAGCTTAGGGGACAGGGAGGGTGAAAAACTGTTTTTT.

The chain joins TRBV14 to TRBJ1-2; D may be TRBD1 (5 bases). Germline lookup yields CDR1 SGHDN and CDR2 FVKESK. Trimming removed 1 base at V and 4 bases at J, with 13 bases between. There are 15 residues in the CDR3. CDR3 DNA: TGTGCCAGCAGCCAAGGGTGGGGCGCAGGCTATGGCTACACCTTC. This codes for CASSQGWGAGYGYTF.

This chain connects TRBV18 to TRBJ2-1, with unresolved D. The length of the CDR3 is 14 residues. V lost 2 bases to trimming and J lost 2 bases, with 7 bases between them. Germline V CDR1 and CDR2: KGHSH, LQKENI. The CDR3 protein is CASSPVHTYNEQFF. DNA for the CDR3: TGTGCCAGCTCACCAGTACATACCTACAATGAGCAGTTCTTC.

This chain joins TRBV6-5 and TRBJ1-2, with a weak D call TRBD1 (6 bases). The CDR3 spans 13 residues. In germline, CDR1 is MNHEY, CDR2 SVGAGI. Trimming stripped 0 bases from V and 7 bases from J, with 9 bases between. The CDR3 bases are TGTGCCAGCAGTTACTCAGGGGGGGGTGGCTACACCTTC. It specifies CASSYSGGGGYTF.

The table lists this clone with a count of one. Written as DNA, the CDR3 is TGTGCCAGCACCGGGACAGGGGGAATTTGGGACATTCAGTACTTC. This translates into CASTGTGGIWDIQYF. The rearrangement uses TRBV7-9 and TRBJ2-4, with 11 bases fitting TRBD1. Germline V gives CDR1 SEHNR, CDR2 FQNEAQ (reference sequence). V was pared by 7 bases and J by 8 bases, with 10 bases of the junction left unmatched. CDR3 size: 15 residues. The full variable domain, in which reference TRBV7-9 and TRBJ2-4 provide the parts outside the CDR3, is DTGVSQNPRHKITKRGQNVTFRCDPISEHNRLYWYRQTLGQGPEFLTYFQNEAQLEKSRLLSDRFSAERPKGSFSTLEIQRTEQGDSAMYLCASTGTGGIWDIQYFGAGTRLSVL.

The chain has TRBV9 and TRBJ2-2; unclear D gene. Germline lookup yields CDR1 SGDLS and CDR2 YYNGEE. Trimming pared 3 bases from V and 7 bases from J, leaving 10 bases between. The CDR3 is 13 residues long. The CDR3 here is CASSGILHGELFF. DNA for the CDR3: TGTGCCAGCAGCGGCATCTTGCACGGGGAGCTGTTTTTT.

The DNA of the CDR3 is TGTGCCAGCAGCGACACAGGGGATTGGGACAATGAGCAGTTCTTC. It codes for CASSDTGDWDNEQFF. V and J are TRBV9 and TRBJ2-1; 7 bases align to TRBD1. The CDR3 is 15 amino acids. The germline CDR1 and CDR2 sequences are SGDLS and YYNGEE. Trimming took 3 bases from V and 5 from J; bases not matched to a gene: 8.

This clone came up once. The chain couples TRBV4-1 to TRBJ1-6; 9 bases match TRBD1. Germline CDR1 is MGHRA and CDR2 is YSYEKL. CDR3 length: 14 amino acids. J lost 8 bases, V lost 4 bases, and 3 bases had no gene match. The DNA for the CDR3 is TGCGCCAGCAGCCGTAGACAGGGGGATTCACCCCTCCACTTT. This sequence encodes CASSRRQGDSPLHF.

As DNA, the CDR3 is TGTGCCAGTAGTAAGCTGACTAGCGGGAGAGTCTACGAGCAGTACTTC. Translation gives CASSKLTSGRVYEQYF. This chain connects TRBV19 to TRBJ2-7; TRBD2 matches at 12 bases. Germline CDR1 is LNHDA and CDR2 is SQIVND (reference sequence). Trimming at V came to 4 bases and at J to 3 bases, leaving 7 bases not matched to a gene. The CDR3 contains 16 residues. The complete variable domain, with remaining parts taken from reference TRBV19 and TRBJ2-7, reads DGGITQSPKYLFRKEGQNVTLSCEQNLNHDAMYWYRQDPGQGLRLIYYSQIVNDFQKGDIAEGYSVSREKKESFPLTVTSAQKNPTAFYLCASSKLTSGRVYEQYFGPGTRLTVT.

This clone came up once. The chain couples TRBV28 to TRBJ1-4; unclear D gene. Germline CDR1 MDHEN, CDR2 SYDVKM. Trimming shortened V by 6 bases and J by 7 bases, and 15 bases separated the two germline ends. This CDR3 comprises 14 residues. The CDR3 reads CASRSHILGEKLFF. The CDR3 DNA sequence: TGTGCCAGCAGAAGTCACATTCTTGGTGAAAAACTGTTTTTT.

The chain carries TRBV7-9 and TRBJ1-2; D is ambiguous. Per the germline V gene, CDR1 is SEHNR and CDR2 is FQNEAQ (reference sequence). Deletions cut 1 base from V and 0 bases from J, with 6 bases between. CDR3 length: 14 amino acids. The CDR3 protein is CASSLVATNYGYTF. CDR3 sequence (DNA): TGTGCCAGCAGCTTAGTAGCCACTAACTATGGCTACACCTTC. The whole variable domain, filled in from reference TRBV7-9 and TRBJ1-2, reads DTGVSQNPRHKITKRGQNVTFRCDPISEHNRLYWYRQTLGQGPEFLTYFQNEAQLEKSRLLSDRFSAERPKGSFSTLEIQRTEQGDSAMYLCASSLVATNYGYTFGSGTRLTVV.

The chain employs TRBV5-4 and TRBJ1-1; D not certain. Deletions cut 0 bases from V and 1 base from J, with 7 bases between. This CDR3 contains 14 residues. Germline V gene data show CDR1 as SGHNT and CDR2 as YYREEE (reference sequence). This CDR3 reads CASSLGLRNTEAFF. CDR3 DNA sequence: TGTGCCAGCAGCTTGGGACTGAGGAACACTGAAGCTTTCTTT. The variable domain in full, with the rest retrieved from reference TRBV5-4 and TRBJ1-1, is ETGVTQSPTHLIKTRGQQVTLRCSSQSGHNTVSWYQQALGQGPQFIFQYYREEENGRGNFPPRFSGLQFPNYSSELNVNALELDDSALYLCASSLGLRNTEAFFGQGTRLTVV.